This T cell receptor (beta chain) was identified during a study of T cells in Graves' hyperthyroidism and ophthalmopathy. In its sample, this clonotype was seen a few times. TCR beta CDR3 regions were amplified from RNA. First-round RT-PCR targeting the TCR CDR3 was performed with the HTBI primer set. TCRdb called the multiplex PCR reads again in MiXCR, with one record for every CDR3 protein. The table shows around 610,000 distinct CDR3 sequences, with roughly 15% occurring only once. Sequenced sample: blood. The receptor comes from a woman in her forties with Graves' ophthalmopathy.

The CDR3 region has the DNA TGTGCCAGCAGCCCCCGAGGGACAGGGAATTTGCGCGGCTACACCTTC. It encodes CASSPRGTGNLRGYTF. This rearrangement joins TRBV11-2 to TRBJ1-2; 9 bases are a match to TRBD1. The junction had 15 bases not matched to a gene; V was cut back by 5 bases and J by 8 bases. This CDR3 comprises 16 residues. Germline assignment: CDR1 SGHAT and CDR2 FQNNGV.